One T cell receptor beta chain is described in this entry. Its antigen remains unidentified. CDR3 regions of TCR beta were amplified from RNA transcripts. Second-round multiplex PCR came after a first-round RT-PCR that employed HTBI primers. One entry per CDR3 protein results from TCRdb running MiXCR on the multiplex PCR reads. This sample has about 620,000 distinct CDR3 sequences, with 20% to 25% found just once. Fresh peripheral blood, 10 ml, was the PBMC source. The source of the sample is a study of Graves' ophthalmopathy and Graves' hyperthyroidism. Study-wide points: Its predictions of ophthalmopathy progression gave the model over 65% sensitivity and 72.22% specificity.

V lost 7 bases and J 1 base, leaving 10 bases between the germline ends. CDR1 SEHNR and CDR2 FQNEAQ come from the germline V gene (reference sequence). The CDR3 extends over 13 amino acids. This clonotype was sampled from a woman under 30 with stable Graves' hyperthyroidism. Some clones in this sample may be carry-over from other donors' samples. The gene calls are TRBV7-9 and TRBJ1-1; D gene unclear. The sequenced material came from peripheral blood. In nucleotides, the CDR3 is TGTGCCAGCACCGGACTGGAGAACACTGAAGCTTTCTTT. Amino acids: CASTGLENTEAFF.